This entry features one T cell receptor (beta chain) sequence. The target antigen is unknown. Researchers ran the PCR with 60 Vbeta and 13 Jbeta primers. The table came from immunoSEQ multiplex PCR; TCRdb's copy has only in-frame clones and leaves some out. The sample lists approximately 120,000 clones; 74% were seen once. The sample comes from a study of cytomegalovirus exposure and HLA in healthy donors. Study results and caveats: TCR beta sequences numbering 15,000 to 20,000 were associated with HLA alleles at 0.05 false discovery rate in a later analysis. TCR beta chains associated with HLA were, in a later analysis, more clonally expanded than equally common others. Later analysis placed DRB1 highest and HLA-C lowest in TCR association rates, which differed by HLA locus.

The ends lost 4 bases at V and 2 bases at J; junction bases unmatched: 2. This CDR3 contains 13 residues. The germline gives CDR1 SGHKS, CDR2 YYEKEE (reference sequence). The chain uses TRBV5-5 and TRBJ2-7; TRBD1 agrees at 8 bases. The clonotype was recovered from a woman in her fifties or sixties in good health and CMV-seropositive. Sequencing was carried out using PBMCs. The CDR3 reads CASSRQGTYEQYF. DNA of the CDR3: TGTGCCAGCAGCCGACAGGGGACCTACGAGCAGTACTTC.